This section outlines one T cell receptor (beta chain) sequence together with its context. Its antigen is not known. Not a single patient had been given any form of treatment at any point before undergoing thyroid surgery. Per the original data handling: The authors used CDR3 differences across clinicopathological groups to build a distant-metastasis classifier for papillary thyroid cancer. TCRdb re-processed the PCR reads through MiXCR. The V and J calls come from TCRdb's annotation, not from the publication. The profile covers some 28,000 clones, with about 20% appearing a single time and roughly two fifths taken by the ten largest. These data originate in a study of metastatic and nonmetastatic thyroid tumors. About the study: Repertoire data that came from the blood and tumor or nodule tissue of malignant and benign thyroid patients were compared.

Germline V CDR1 and CDR2: MGHDK, SYGVNS. V lost 6 bases and J lost 6, with 15 bases in between. The CDR3 length is 14 residues. Findings and limits, study-wide: In blood and tumor, TCR beta diversity was reportedly significantly higher in malignant thyroid tumors than in benign nodules.

This receptor was obtained from a female donor with papillary thyroid cancer or a benign thyroid nodule (not recorded which). Some clones in this sample may be carry-over from other donors' samples. V usage is TRBV25-1 and J usage is TRBJ2-4, with D maybe TRBD2 (5 bases). The sample taken for sequencing was blood. The CDR3 DNA follows: TGTGCCAGCAGCAATATCGGGGTCGGAAACATTCAGTACTTC. This sequence encodes CASSNIGVGNIQYF.